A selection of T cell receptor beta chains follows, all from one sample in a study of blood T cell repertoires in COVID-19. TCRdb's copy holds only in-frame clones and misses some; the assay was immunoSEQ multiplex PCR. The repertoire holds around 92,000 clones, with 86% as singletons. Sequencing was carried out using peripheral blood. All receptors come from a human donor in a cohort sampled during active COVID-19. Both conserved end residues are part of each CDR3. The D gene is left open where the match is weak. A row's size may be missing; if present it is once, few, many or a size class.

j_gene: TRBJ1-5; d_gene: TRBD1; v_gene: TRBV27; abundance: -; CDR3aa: CASSQRRGATGGGYSNQPQHF; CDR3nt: TGTGCCAGCAGCCAAAGAAGGGGTGCGACAGGGGGCGGCTATAGCAATCAGCCCCAGCATTTT
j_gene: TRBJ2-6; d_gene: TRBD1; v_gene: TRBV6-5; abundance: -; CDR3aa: CASRTGGAGANVLTF; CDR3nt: TGTGCCAGCAGGACAGGGGGCGCTGGGGCCAACGTCCTGACTTTC
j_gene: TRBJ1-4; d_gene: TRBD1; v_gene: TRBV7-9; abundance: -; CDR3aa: CASSFGQGAGTNEKLFF; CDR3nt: TGTGCCAGCAGCTTTGGACAGGGGGCAGGAACTAATGAAAAACTGTTTTTT
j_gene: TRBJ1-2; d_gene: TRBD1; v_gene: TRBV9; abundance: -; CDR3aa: CASSPRTGGAYGYTF; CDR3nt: TGTGCCAGCAGCCCCCGGACAGGGGGCGCCTATGGCTACACCTTC
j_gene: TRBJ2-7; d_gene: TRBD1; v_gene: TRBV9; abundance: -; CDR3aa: CASSVGTGTVYEQYF; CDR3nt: TGTGCCAGCAGCGTAGGTACAGGGACAGTCTACGAGCAGTACTTC
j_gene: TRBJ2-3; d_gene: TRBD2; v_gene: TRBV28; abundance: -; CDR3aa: CASRPRLAGNTDTQYF; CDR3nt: TGTGCCAGCAGACCACGACTAGCGGGAAACACAGATACGCAGTATTTT
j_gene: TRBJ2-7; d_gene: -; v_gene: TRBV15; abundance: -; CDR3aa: CATSRDAQASYEQYF; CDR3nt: TGTGCCACCAGCAGAGATGCACAGGCCTCCTACGAGCAGTACTTC
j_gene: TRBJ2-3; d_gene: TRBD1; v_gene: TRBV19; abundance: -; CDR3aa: CASSIGQGGADTQYF; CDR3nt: TGTGCCAGTAGTATAGGACAGGGGGGCGCAGATACGCAGTATTTT
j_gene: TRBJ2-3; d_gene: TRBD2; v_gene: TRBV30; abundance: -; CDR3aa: CAGHQRGYTQYF; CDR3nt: TGTGCCGGACATCAGCGGGGTTATACGCAGTATTTT
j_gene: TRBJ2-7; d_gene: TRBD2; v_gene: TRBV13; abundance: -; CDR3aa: CASSVGLETYEQYF; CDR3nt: TGTGCCAGCAGCGTCGGACTAGAGACCTACGAGCAGTACTTC
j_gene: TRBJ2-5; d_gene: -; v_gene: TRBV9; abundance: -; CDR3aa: CASSAEGGLRETQYF; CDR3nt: TGTGCCAGCAGCGCTGAGGGGGGGCTTAGGGAGACCCAGTACTTC
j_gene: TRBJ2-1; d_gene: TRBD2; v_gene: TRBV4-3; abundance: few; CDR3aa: CASSQELAGSPYNEQFF; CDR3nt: TGCGCCAGCAGCCAAGAACTAGCGGGATCCCCCTACAATGAGCAGTTCTTC
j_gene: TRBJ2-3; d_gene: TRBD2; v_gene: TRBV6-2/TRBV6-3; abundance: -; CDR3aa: CASSYLEPGTSFSDTQYF; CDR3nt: TGTGCCAGCAGTTACTTAGAACCCGGGACTAGTTTTTCAGATACGCAGTATTTT
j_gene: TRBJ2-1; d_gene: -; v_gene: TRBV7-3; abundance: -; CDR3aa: CASSLISGNNEQFF; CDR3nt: TGTGCCAGCAGCTTAATTTCGGGGAACAATGAGCAGTTCTTC
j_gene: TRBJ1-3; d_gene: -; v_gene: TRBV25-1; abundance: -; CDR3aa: CATETGSGNTIYF; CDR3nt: TGTGCCACCGAGACAGGATCTGGAAACACCATATATTTT
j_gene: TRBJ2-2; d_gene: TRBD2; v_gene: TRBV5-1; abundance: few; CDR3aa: CASSATSGETGELFF; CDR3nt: TGCGCCAGCAGCGCTACTAGCGGTGAGACCGGGGAGCTGTTTTTT
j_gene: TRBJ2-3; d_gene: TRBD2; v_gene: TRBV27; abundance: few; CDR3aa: CASSLPGRTDTQYF; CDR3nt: TGTGCCAGCAGTTTACCCGGGAGGACAGATACGCAGTATTTT
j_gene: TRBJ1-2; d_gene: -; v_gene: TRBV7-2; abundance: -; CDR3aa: CASSLRGGETYGYTF; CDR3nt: TGTGCCAGCAGCTTACGCGGGGGCGAGACCTATGGCTACACCTTC
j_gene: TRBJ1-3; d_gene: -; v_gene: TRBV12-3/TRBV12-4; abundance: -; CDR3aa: CASREFIGNTIYF; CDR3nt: TGTGCCAGCAGAGAGTTTATCGGAAACACCATATATTTT
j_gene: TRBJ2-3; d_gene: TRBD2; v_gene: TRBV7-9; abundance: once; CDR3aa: CASSPRLAGGLSSTDTQYF; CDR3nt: TGTGCCAGCAGCCCGCGACTAGCGGGGGGCCTTTCGAGCACAGATACGCAGTATTTT
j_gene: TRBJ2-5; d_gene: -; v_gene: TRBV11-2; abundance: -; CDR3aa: CASSLEGFSGTYLPETQYF; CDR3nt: TGTGCCAGCAGCTTAGAAGGATTCTCAGGGACTTACCTCCCAGAGACCCAGTACTTC
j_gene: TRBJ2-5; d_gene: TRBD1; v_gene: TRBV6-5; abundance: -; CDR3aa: CASSRAPTGQETQYF; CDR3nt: TGTGCCAGCAGTAGGGCCCCGACAGGGCAAGAGACCCAGTACTTC
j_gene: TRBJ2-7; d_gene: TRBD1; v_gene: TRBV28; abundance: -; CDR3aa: CASSYGQGGQYF; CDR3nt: TGTGCCAGCAGCTATGGACAGGGCGGGCAGTACTTC
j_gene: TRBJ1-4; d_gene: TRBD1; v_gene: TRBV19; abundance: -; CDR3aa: CASSTAGQSNEKLFF; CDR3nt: TGTGCCAGTAGTACCGCGGGACAGAGTAATGAAAAACTGTTTTTT
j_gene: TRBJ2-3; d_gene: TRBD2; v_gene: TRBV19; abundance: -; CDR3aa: CASSIRTSKDTQYF; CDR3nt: TGTGCCAGTAGTATCCGGACTAGCAAAGATACGCAGTATTTT
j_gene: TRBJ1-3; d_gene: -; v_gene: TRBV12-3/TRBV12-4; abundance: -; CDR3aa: CASASGTHYF; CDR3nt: TGTGCCAGCGCATCCGGGACTCACTATTTT
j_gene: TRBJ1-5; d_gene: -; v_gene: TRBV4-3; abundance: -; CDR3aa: CASSQDYQRHSNQPQHF; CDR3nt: TGCGCCAGCAGCCAAGATTATCAGAGACATAGCAATCAGCCCCAGCATTTT
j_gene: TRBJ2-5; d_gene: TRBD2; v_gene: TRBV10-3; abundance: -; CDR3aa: CAISEPTSGRVETQYF; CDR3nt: TGTGCCATCAGTGAGCCGACTAGCGGGAGAGTAGAGACCCAGTACTTC